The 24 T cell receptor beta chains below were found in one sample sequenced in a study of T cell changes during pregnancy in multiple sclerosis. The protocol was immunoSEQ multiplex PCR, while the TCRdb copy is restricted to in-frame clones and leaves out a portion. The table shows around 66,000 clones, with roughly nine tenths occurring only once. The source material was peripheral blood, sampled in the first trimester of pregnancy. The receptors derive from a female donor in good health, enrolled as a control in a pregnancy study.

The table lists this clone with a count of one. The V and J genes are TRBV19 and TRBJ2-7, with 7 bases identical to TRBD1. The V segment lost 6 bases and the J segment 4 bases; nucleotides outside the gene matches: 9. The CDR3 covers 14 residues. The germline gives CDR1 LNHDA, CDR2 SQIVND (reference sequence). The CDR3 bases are TGTGCCAGTAGGCTTTCGGGACAGAATTACGAGCAGTACTTC. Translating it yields CASRLSGQNYEQYF.

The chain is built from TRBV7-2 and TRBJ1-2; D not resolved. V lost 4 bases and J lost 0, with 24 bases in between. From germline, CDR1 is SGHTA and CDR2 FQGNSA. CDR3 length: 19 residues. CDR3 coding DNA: TGTGCCAGCAGCTCCCGGGTCTCCCGGGGATTAGGCGCTAACTATGGCTACACCTTC. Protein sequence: CASSSRVSRGLGANYGYTF. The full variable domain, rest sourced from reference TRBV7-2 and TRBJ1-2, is GAGVSQSPSNKVTEKGKDVELRCDPISGHTALYWYRQSLGQGLEFLIYFQGNSAPDKSGLPSDRFSAERTGGSVSTLTIQRTQQEDSAVYLCASSSRVSRGLGANYGYTFGSGTRLTVV.

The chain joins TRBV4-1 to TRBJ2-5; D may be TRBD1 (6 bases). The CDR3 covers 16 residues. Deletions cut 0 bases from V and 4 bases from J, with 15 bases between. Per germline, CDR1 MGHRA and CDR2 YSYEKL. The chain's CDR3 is CASSQEWPGAGETQYF. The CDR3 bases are TGCGCCAGCAGCCAAGAATGGCCAGGGGCGGGAGAGACCCAGTACTTC.

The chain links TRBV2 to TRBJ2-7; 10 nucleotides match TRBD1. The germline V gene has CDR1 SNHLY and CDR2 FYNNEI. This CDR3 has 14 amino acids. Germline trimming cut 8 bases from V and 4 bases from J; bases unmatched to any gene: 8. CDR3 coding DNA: TGTGCCAGCTTTAACCGGGACAGGGGATACGAGCAGTACTTC. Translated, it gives CASFNRDRGYEQYF. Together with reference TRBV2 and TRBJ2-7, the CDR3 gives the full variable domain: EPEVTQTPSHQVTQMGQEVILRCVPISNHLYFYWYRQILGQKVEFLVSFYNNEISEKSEIFDDQFSVERPDGSNFTLKIRSTKLEDSAMYFCASFNRDRGYEQYFGPGTRLTVT.

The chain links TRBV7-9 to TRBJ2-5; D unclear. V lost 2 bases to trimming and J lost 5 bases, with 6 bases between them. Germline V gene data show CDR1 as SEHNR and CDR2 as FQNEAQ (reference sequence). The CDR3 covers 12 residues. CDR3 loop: CASSLPLETQYF. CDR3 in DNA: TGTGCCAGCAGCTTACCCCTTGAGACCCAGTACTTC.

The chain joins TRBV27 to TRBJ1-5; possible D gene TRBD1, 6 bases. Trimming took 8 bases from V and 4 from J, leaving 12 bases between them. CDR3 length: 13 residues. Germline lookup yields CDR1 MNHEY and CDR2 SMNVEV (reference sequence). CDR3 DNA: TGTGCCAGCCGTGACAGGAAAAATCAGCCCCAGCATTTT. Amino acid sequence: CASRDRKNQPQHF.

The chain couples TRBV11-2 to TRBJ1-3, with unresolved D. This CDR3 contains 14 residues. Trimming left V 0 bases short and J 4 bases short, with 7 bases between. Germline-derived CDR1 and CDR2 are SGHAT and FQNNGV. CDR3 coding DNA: TGTGCCAGCAGCTTAGACGGGGTAGGAAACACCATATATTTT. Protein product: CASSLDGVGNTIYF.

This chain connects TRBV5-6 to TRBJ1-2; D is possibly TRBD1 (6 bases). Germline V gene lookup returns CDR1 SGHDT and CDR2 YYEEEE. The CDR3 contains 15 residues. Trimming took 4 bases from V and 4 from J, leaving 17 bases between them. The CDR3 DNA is TGTGCCAGCAGCAACAGACAGGCGCCCCTCTATGGCTACACCTTC. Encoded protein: CASSNRQAPLYGYTF.

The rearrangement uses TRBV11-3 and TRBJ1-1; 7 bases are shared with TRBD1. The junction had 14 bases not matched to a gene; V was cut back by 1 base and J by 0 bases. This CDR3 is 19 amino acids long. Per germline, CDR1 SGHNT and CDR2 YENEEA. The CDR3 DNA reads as TGTGCCAGCAGCTTAGTAAGGCTTGGCAGGGGGACCTTGAACACTGAAGCTTTCTTT. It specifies CASSLVRLGRGTLNTEAFF.

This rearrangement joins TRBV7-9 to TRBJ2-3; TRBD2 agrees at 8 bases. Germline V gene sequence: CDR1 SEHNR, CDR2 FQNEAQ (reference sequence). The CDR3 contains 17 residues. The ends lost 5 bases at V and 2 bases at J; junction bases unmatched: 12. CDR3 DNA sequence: TGTGCCAGCAGCCTCCGTAGCGGGGAGCCCCTCACAGATACGCAGTATTTT. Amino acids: CASSLRSGEPLTDTQYF.

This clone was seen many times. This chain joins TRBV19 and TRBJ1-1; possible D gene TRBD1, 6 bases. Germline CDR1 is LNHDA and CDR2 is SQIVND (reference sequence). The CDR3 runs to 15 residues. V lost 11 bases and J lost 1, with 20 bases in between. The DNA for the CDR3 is TGTGCCTTAAGGCCGGGGGGCCCCAGGAACACTGAAGCTTTCTTT. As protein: CALRPGGPRNTEAFF. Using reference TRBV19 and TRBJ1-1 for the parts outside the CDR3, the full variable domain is DGGITQSPKYLFRKEGQNVTLSCEQNLNHDAMYWYRQDPGQGLRLIYYSQIVNDFQKGDIAEGYSVSREKKESFPLTVTSAQKNPTAFYLCALRPGGPRNTEAFFGQGTRLTVV.

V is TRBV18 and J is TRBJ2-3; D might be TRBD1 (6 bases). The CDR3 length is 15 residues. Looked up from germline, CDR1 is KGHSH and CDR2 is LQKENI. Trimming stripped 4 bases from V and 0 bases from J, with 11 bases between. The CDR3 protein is CASSLGTQSTDTQYF. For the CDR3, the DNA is TGTGCCAGCTCACTCGGGACACAAAGCACAGATACGCAGTATTTT.

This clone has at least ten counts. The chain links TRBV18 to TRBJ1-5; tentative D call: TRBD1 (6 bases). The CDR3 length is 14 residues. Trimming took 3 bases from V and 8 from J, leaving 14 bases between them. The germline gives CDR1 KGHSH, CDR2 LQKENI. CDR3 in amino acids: CASSPRGGQEPQHF. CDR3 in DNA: TGTGCCAGCTCACCGCGGGGGGGGCAAGAGCCCCAGCATTTT.

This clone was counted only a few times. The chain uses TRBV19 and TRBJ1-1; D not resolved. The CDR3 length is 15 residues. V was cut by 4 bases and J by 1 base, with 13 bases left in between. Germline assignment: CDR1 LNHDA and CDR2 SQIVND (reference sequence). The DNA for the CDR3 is TGTGCCAGTAGTACCCATTACGGGGAGAACACTGAAGCTTTCTTT. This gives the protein CASSTHYGENTEAFF.

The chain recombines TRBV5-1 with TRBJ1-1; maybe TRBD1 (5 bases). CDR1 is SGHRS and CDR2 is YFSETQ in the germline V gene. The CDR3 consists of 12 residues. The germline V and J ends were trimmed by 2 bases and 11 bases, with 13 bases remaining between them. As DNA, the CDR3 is TGCGCCAGCAGCTTAGGAGTCGGGGGGGCTTTCTTT. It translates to CASSLGVGGAFF.

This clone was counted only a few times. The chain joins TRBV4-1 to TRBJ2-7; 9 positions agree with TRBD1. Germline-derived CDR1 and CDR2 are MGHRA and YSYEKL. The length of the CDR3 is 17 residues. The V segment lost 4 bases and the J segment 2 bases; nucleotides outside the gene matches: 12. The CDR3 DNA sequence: TGCGCCAGCAGCCTTACTGAACTCCGGGACAGGGCCTACGAGCAGTACTTC. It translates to CASSLTELRDRAYEQYF.

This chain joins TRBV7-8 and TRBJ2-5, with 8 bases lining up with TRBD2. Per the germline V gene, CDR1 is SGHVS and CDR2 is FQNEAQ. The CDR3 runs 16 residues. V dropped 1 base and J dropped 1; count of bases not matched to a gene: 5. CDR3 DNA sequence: TGTGCCAGCAGCTTAGTTGCGGGAGGCCCCCAAGAGACCCAGTACTTC. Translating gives CASSLVAGGPQETQYF.

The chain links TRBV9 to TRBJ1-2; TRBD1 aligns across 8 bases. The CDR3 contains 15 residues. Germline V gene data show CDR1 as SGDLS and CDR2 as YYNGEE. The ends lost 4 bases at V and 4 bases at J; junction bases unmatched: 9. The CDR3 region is CASSPRAGGFYGYTF. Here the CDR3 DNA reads TGTGCCAGCAGCCCGAGGGCAGGGGGCTTCTATGGCTACACCTTC.

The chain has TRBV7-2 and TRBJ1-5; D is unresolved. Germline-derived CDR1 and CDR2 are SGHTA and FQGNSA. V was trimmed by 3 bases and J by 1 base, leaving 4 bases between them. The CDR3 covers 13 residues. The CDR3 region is CASSFESNQPQHF. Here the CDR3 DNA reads TGTGCCAGCAGCTTCGAGAGCAATCAGCCCCAGCATTTT.

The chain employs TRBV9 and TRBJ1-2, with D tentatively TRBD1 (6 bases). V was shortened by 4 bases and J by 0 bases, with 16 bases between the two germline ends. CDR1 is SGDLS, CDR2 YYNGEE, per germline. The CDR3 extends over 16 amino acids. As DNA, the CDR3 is TGTGCCAGCAGCCTCCGGACAGACCTCTCTAACTATGGCTACACCTTC. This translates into CASSLRTDLSNYGYTF.

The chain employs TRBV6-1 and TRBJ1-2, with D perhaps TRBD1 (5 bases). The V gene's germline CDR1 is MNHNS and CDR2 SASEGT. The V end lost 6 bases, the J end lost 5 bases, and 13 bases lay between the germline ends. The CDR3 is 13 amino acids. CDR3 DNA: TGTGCCAGCAGCGGGCAGGGCCTGTATGGCTACACCTTC. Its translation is CASSGQGLYGYTF.

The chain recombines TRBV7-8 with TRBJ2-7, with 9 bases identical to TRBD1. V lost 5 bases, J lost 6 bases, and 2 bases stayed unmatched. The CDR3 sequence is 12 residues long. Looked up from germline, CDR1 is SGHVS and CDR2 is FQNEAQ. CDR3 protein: CASSPDRGEQYF. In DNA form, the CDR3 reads TGTGCCAGCAGCCCGGACAGGGGCGAGCAGTACTTC.

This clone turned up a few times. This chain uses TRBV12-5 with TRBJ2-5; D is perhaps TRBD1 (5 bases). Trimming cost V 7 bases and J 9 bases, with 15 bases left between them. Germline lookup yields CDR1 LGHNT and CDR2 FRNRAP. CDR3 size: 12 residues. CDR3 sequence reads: CASVRDPGPQYF. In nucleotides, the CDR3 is TGTGCTAGTGTTAGAGATCCAGGGCCCCAGTACTTC.

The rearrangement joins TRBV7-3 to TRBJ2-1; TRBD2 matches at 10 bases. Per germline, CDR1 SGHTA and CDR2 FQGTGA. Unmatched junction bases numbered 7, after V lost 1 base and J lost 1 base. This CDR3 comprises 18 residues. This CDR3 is CASSLRGSSGGSYNEQFF. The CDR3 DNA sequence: TGTGCCAGCAGCTTAAGGGGATCTAGCGGGGGATCCTACAATGAGCAGTTCTTC.